In this sample, the clone carrying this T cell receptor (beta chain) turned up a few times. Its specificity is unknown. The entry originates in a study of Ad26.COV2.S vaccination and SARS-CoV-2 variants. Whole-study findings and limits: Analyses that measured TCR breadth and depth may have underestimated total T cell responses.

Here immunoSEQ multiplex PCR was the method, and the copy in TCRdb shows in-frame clones only, minus some. The sample holds fewer than 400,000 clones; about 86% are singletons and the top ten take 1.5% to 2%. As for treatment: 15 to 20 received Ad26.COV2.S at low or high dose, single or two shots; 5 received placebo; per-sample allocation not given. The samples were gathered on day 63 after the first injection of vaccine or placebo. The CDR3 sequence is 14 residues long. The germline V gene has CDR1 ENHRY and CDR2 SYGVKD. Trimming at V came to 8 bases and at J to 4 bases, leaving 8 bases not matched to a gene.

The chain is built from TRBV10-3 and TRBJ2-1; 7 nucleotides align to TRBD1. The sample here was peripheral blood, taken in a trial of Ad26.COV2.S vaccine versus placebo. The receptor was derived from a person aged 18-65 years who received the Ad26.COV2.S COVID-19 vaccine or a placebo. The CDR3 loop reads CAIGTRDSYNEQFF. Written as DNA, the CDR3 is TGTGCCATCGGGACACGGGACAGTTACAATGAGCAGTTCTTC.